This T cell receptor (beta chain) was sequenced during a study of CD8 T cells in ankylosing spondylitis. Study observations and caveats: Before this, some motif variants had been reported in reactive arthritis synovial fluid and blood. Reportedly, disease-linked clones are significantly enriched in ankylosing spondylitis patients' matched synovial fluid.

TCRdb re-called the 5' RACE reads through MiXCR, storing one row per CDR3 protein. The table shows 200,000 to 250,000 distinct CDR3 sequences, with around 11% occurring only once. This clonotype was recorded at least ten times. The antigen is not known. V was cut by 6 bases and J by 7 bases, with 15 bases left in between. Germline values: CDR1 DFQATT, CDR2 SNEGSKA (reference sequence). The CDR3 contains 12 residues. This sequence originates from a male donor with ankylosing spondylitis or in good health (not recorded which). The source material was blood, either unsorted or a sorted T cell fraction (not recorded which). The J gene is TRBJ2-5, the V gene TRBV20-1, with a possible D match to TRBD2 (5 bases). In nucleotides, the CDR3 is TGCAGTGCGTACGGGGATATCTCGACCCAGTACTTC. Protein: CSAYGDISTQYF.